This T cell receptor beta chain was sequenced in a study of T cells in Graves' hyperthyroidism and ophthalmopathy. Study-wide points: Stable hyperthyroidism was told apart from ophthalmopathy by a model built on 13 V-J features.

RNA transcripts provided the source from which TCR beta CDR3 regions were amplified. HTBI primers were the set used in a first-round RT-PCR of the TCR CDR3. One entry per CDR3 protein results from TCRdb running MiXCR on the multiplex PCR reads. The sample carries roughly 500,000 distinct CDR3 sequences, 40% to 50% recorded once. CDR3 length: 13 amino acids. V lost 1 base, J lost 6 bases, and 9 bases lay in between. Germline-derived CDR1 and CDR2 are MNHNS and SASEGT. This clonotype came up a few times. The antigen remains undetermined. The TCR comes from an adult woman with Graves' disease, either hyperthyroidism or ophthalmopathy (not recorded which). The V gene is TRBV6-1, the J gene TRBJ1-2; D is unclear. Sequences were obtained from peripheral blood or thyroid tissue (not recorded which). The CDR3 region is CASSEENTDGYTF. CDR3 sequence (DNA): TGTGCCAGCAGTGAAGAGAATACTGATGGCTACACCTTC.